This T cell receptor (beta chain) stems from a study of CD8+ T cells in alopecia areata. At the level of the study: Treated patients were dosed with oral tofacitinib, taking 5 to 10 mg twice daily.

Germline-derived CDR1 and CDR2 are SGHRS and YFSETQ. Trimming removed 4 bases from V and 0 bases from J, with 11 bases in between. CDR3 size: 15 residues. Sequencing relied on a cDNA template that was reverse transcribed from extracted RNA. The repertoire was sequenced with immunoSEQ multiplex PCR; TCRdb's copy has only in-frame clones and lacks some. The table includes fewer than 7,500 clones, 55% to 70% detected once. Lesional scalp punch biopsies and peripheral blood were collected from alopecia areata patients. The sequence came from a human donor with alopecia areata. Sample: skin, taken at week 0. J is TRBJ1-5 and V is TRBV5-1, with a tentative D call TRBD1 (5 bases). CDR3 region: CASSIDSYSNQPQHF. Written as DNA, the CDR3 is TGCGCCAGCAGCATTGACAGTTATAGCAATCAGCCCCAGCATTTT.